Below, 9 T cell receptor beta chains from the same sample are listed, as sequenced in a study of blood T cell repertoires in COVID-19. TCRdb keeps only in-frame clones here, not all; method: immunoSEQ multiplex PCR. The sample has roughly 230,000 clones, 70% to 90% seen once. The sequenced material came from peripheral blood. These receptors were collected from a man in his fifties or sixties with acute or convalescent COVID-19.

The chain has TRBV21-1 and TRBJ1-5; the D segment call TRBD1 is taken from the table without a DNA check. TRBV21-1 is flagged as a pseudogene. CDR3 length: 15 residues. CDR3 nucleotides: TGTGCCAGCAGCAAAGCCCACAGGGGCAATCAGCCCCAGCATTTT. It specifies CASSKAHRGNQPQHF.

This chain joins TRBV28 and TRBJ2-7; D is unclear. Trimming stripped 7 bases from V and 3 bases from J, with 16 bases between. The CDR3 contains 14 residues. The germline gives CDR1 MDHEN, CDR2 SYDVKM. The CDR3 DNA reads TGTGCCAGCACTGTGCAAGCGATGAGCTACGAGCAGTACTTC. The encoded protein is CASTVQAMSYEQYF.

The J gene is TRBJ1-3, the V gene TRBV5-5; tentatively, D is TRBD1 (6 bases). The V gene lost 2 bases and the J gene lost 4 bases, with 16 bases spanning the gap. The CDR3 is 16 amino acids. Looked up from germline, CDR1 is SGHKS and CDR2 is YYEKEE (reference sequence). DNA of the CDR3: TGTGCCAGCAGCTTTGGAACCGGGACAAGGGGAAACACCATATATTTT. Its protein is CASSFGTGTRGNTIYF.

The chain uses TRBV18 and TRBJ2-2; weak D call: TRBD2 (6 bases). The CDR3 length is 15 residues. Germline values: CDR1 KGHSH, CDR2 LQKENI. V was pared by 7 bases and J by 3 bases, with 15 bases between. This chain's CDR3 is CASCPAGGYTGELFF. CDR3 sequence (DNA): TGTGCCAGCTGTCCCGCTGGAGGGTACACCGGGGAGCTGTTTTTT.

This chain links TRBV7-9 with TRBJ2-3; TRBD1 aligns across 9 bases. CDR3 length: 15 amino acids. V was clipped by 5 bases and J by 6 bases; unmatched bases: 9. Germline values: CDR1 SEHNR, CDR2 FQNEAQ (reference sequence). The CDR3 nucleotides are TGTGCCAGCAGCCCCGGGACAGGGATATGGGATACGCAGTATTTT. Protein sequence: CASSPGTGIWDTQYF.

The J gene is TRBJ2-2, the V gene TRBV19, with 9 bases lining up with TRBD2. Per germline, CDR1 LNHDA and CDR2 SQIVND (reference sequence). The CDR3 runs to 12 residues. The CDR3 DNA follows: TGTGCAGCGGGGGGGAACACCGGGGAGCTGTTTTTT. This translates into CAAGGNTGELFF.

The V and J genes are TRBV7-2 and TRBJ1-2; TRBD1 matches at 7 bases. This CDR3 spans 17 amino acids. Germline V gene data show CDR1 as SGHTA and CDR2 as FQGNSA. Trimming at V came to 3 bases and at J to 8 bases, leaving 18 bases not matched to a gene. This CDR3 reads CASSFTGEVSGIYGYTF. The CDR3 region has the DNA TGTGCCAGCAGCTTCACAGGGGAAGTGTCGGGGATATACGGCTACACCTTC.

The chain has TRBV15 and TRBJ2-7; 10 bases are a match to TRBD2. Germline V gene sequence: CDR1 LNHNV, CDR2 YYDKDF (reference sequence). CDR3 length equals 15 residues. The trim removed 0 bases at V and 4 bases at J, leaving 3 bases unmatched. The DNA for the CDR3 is TGTGCCACCAGCAGAGAGTATAGCGGGGGGTACGAGCAGTACTTC. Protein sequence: CATSREYSGGYEQYF.

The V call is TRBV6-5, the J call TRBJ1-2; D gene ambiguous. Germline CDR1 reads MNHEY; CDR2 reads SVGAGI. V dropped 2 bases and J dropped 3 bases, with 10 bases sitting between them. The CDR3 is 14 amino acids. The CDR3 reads CASSYGGAYYGYTF. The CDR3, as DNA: TGTGCCAGCAGTTACGGCGGCGCATACTATGGCTACACCTTC.